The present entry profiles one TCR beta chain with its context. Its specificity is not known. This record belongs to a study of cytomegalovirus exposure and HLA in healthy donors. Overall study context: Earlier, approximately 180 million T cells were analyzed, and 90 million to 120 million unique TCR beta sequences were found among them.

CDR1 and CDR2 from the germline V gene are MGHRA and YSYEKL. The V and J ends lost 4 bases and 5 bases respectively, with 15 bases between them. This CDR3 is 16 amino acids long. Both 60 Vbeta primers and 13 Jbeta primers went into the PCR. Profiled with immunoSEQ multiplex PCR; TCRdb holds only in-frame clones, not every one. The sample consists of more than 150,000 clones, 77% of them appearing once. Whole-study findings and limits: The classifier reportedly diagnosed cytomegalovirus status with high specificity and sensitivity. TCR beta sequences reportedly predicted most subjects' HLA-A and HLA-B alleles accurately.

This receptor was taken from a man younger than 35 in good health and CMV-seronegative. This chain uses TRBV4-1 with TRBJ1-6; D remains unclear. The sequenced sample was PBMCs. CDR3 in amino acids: CASSRGEQPDNSPLHF. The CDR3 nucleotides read TGCGCCAGCAGCCGCGGGGAGCAGCCAGATAATTCACCCCTCCACTTT.